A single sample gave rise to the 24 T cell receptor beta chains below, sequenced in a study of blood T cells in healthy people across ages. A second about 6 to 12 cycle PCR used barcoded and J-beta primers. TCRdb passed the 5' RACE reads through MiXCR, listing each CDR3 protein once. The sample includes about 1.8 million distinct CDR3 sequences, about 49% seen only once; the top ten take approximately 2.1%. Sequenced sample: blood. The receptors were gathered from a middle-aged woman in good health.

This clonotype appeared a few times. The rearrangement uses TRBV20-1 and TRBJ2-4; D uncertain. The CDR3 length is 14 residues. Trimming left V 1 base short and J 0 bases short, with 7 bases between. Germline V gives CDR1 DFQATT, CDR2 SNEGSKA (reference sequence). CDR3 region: CSARGPIAKNIQYF. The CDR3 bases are TGCAGTGCTAGAGGGCCGATAGCCAAAAACATTCAGTACTTC.

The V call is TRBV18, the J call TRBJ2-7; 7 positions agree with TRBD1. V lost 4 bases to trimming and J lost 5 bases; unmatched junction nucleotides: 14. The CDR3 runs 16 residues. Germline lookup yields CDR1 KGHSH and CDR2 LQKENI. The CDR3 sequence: CASSHNRGQNTHEQYF. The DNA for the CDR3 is TGTGCCAGCTCACACAACCGGGGACAGAACACGCACGAGCAGTACTTC.

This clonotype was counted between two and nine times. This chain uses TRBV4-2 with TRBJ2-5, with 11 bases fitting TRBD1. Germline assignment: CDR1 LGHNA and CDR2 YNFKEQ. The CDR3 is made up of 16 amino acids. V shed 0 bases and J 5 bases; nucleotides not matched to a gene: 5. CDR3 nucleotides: TGTGCCAGCAGCCAAGAAGGACAGGGGGCGCGTGAGACCCAGTACTTC. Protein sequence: CASSQEGQGARETQYF.

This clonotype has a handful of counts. The CDR3 spells CSAPAGGYNEQFF. CDR3 DNA sequence: TGCAGTGCACCAGCCGGGGGCTACAATGAGCAGTTCTTC. This rearrangement joins TRBV20-1 to TRBJ2-1; TRBD2 is a possible D gene (6 bases). This CDR3 region has 13 residues. Per the germline V gene, CDR1 is DFQATT and CDR2 is SNEGSKA (reference sequence). V dropped 6 bases and J dropped 3 bases, with 12 bases sitting between them.

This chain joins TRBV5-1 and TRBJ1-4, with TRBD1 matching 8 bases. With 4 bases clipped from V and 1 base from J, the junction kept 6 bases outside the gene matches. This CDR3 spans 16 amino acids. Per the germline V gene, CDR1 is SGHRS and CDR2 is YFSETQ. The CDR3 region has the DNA TGCGCCAGCAGCCCGATAACAGGGGGAACTAATGAAAAACTGTTTTTT. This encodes CASSPITGGTNEKLFF. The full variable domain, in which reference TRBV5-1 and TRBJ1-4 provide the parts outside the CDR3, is KAGVTQTPRYLIKTRGQQVTLSCSPISGHRSVSWYQQTPGQGLQFLFEYFSETQRNKGNFPGRFSGRQFSNSRSEMNVSTLELGDSALYLCASSPITGGTNEKLFFGSGTQLSVL.

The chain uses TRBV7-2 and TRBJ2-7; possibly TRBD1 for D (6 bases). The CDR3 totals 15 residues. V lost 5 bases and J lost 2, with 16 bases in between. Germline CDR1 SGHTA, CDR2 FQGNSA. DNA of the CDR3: TGTGCCAGCAGCGGCTCGGGGACAAAAGCCTACGAGCAGTACTTC. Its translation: CASSGSGTKAYEQYF.

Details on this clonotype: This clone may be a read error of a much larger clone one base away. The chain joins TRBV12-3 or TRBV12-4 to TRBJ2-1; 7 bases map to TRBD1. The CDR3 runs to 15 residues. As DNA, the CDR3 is TGTGCCGGCAGTTTCGGGGACAGACCTAACAATGAGCAGTTCTTC. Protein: CAGSFGDRPNNEQFF.

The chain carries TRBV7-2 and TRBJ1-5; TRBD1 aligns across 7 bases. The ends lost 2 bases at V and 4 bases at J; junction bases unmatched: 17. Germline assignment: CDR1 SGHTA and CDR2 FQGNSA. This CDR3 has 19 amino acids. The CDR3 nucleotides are TGTGCCAGCAGCTTATCTGGGGTTCGTCGACAGGGTGGGAATCAGCCCCAGCATTTT. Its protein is CASSLSGVRRQGGNQPQHF.

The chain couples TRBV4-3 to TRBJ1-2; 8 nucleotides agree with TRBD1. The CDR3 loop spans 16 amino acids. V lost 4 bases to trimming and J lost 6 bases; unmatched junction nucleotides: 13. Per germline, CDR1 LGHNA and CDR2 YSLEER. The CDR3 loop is CASSPWGQAPSHGYTF. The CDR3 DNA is TGCGCCAGCAGCCCTTGGGGACAGGCCCCCAGCCATGGCTACACCTTC.

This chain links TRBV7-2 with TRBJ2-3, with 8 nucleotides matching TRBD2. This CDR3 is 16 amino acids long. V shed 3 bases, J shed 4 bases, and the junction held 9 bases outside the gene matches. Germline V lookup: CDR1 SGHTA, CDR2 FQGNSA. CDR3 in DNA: TGTGCCAGCAGCTTTCTGGGACTAGAGTTTTCAGATACGCAGTATTTT. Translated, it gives CASSFLGLEFSDTQYF.

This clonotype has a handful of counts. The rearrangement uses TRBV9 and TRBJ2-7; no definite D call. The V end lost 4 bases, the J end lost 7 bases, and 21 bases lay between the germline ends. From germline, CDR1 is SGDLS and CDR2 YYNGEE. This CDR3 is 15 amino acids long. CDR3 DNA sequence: TGTGCCAGCAGCCCACCTCCTGGCTTGATAGGGGAGCAGTACTTC. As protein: CASSPPPGLIGEQYF.

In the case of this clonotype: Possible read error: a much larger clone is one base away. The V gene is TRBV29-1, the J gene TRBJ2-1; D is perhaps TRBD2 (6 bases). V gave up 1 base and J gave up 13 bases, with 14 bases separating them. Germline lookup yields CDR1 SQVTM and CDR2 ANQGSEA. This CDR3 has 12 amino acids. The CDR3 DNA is TGCAGCGTTGAAGGGAGGGGTGAGACCCAGTTCTTC. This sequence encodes CSVEGRGETQFF.

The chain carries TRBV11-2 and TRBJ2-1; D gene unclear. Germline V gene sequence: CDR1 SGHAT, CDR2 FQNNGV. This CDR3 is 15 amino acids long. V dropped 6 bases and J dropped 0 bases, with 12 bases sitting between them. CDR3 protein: CASSKQPRSYNEQFF. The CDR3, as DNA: TGTGCCAGCAGTAAACAGCCCCGCTCCTACAATGAGCAGTTCTTC.

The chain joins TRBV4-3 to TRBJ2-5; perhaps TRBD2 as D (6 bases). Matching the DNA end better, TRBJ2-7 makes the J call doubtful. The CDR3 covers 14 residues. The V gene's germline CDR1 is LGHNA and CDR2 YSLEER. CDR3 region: CASSQVEGEAEQYF. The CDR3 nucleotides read TGCGCCAGCAGCCAAGTCGAAGGGGAGGCCGAGCAGTACTTC.

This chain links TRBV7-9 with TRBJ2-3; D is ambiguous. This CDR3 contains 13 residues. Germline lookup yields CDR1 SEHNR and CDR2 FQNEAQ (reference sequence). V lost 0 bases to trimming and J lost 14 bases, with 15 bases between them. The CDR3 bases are TGTGCCAGCAGCTTAGCGGGCGCTACCCAGTTGTATTTT. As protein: CASSLAGATQLYF. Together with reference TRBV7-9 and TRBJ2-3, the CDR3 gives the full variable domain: DTGVSQNPRHKITKRGQNVTFRCDPISEHNRLYWYRQTLGQGPEFLTYFQNEAQLEKSRLLSDRFSAERPKGSFSTLEIQRTEQGDSAMYLCASSLAGATQLYFGPGTRLTVL.

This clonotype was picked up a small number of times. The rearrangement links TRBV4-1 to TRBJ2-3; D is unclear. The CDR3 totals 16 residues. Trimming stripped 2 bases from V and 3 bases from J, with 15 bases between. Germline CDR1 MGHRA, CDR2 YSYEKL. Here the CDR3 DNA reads TGCGCCAGCAGCCAAAACCCTGGCAGAGGAACAGATACGCAGTATTTT. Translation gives CASSQNPGRGTDTQYF.

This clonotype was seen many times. The CDR3: CASSLTAEQYF. The CDR3 nucleotides are TGTGCCAGCAGCTTGACGGCCGAGCAGTACTTC. The chain is built from TRBV7-2 and TRBJ2-7; D gene ambiguous. Germline assignment: CDR1 SGHTA and CDR2 FQGNSA. Trimming removed 3 bases from V and 6 bases from J, with 6 bases in between. The CDR3 contains 11 residues.

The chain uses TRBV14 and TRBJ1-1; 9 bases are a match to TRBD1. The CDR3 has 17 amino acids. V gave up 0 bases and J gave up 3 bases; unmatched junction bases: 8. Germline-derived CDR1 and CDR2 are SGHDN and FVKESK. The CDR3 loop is CASSQDGTGIFDTEAFF. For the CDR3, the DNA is TGTGCCAGCAGCCAAGATGGGACAGGGATTTTCGACACTGAAGCTTTCTTT. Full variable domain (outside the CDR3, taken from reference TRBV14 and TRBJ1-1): EAGVTQFPSHSVIEKGQTVTLRCDPISGHDNLYWYRRVMGKEIKFLLHFVKESKQDESGMPNNRFLAERTGGTYSTLKVQPAELEDSGVYFCASSQDGTGIFDTEAFFGQGTRLTVV.

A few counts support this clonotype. CDR3 sequence reads: CASSSPRQGTREQYF. The CDR3 region has the DNA TGTGCCAGCAGTTCCCCCCGACAGGGAACTCGCGAGCAGTACTTC. The genes are TRBV12-3 or TRBV12-4 and TRBJ2-7; TRBD1 aligns across 7 bases. The CDR3 runs 15 residues. V shed 4 bases and J 6 bases; nucleotides not matched to a gene: 12.

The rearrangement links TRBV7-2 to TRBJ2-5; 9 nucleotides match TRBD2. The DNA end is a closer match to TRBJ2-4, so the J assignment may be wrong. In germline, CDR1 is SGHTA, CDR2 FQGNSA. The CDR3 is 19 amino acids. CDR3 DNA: TGTGCCAGCAGTTCCTCCTTAGGGGCGGGGGGGCCGGCCAAAAACATTCAGTACTTC. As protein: CASSSSLGAGGPAKNIQYF.

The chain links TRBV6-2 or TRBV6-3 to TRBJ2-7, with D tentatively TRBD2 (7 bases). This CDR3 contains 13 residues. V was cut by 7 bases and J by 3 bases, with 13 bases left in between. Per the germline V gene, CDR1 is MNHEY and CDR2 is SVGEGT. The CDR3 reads CASTRGALYEQYF. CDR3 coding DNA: TGTGCCAGCACTCGGGGGGCCCTCTACGAGCAGTACTTC.

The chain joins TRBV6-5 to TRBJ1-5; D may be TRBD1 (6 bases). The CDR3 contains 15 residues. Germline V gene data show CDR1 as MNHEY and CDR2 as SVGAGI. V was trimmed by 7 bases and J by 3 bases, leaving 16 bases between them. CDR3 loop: CASNPLGGINQPQHF. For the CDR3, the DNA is TGTGCCAGCAACCCCTTGGGGGGCATCAATCAGCCCCAGCATTTT.

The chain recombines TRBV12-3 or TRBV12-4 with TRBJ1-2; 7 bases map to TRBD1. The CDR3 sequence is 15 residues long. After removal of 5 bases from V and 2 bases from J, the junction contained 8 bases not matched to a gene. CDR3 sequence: CASSRPGTENYGYTF. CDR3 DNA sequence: TGTGCCAGCAGTCGTCCCGGGACAGAAAACTATGGCTACACCTTC.

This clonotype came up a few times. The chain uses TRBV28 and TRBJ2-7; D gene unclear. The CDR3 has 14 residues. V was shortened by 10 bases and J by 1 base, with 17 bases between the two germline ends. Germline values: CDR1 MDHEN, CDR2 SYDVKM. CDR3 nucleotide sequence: TGTGCCACCAACACTCTCGACGGGTCCTACGAGCAGTACTTC. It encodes CATNTLDGSYEQYF.